This T cell receptor (beta chain) originates from a study of cytomegalovirus exposure and HLA in healthy donors. V was shortened by 2 bases and J by 8 bases, with 15 bases between the two germline ends. Germline assignment: CDR1 MDHEN and CDR2 SYDVKM. The CDR3 contains 14 residues. A single count supports this clone. What it recognizes is unknown. Method: immunoSEQ multiplex PCR; TCRdb's copy keeps in-frame clones and lacks some. Here the sample spans approximately 200,000 clones, 84% being singletons. Study outcomes and limitations: Confirmation was obtained in vitro that a few CMV-associated chains are specific for CMV antigens.

The specimen sequenced was PBMCs. The chain carries TRBV28 and TRBJ1-2, with D hard to call. The TCR originated in a man aged 18 to 29 in good health and CMV-seropositive. Here the CDR3 reads CASSLGVLGEGYTF. Here the CDR3 DNA reads TGTGCCAGCAGTTTAGGTGTCTTGGGCGAAGGCTACACCTTC.